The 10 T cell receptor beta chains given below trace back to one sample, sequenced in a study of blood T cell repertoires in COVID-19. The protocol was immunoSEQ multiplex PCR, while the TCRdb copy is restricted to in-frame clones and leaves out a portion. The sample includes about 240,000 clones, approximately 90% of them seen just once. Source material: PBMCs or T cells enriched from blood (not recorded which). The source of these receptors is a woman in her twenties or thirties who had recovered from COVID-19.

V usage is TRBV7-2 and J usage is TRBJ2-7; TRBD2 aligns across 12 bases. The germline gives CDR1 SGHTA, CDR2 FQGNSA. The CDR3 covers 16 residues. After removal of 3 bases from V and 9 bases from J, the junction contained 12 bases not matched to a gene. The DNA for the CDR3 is TGTGCCAGCAGCTTGCCTGGACTAGCGGGAAGGGGCGGGCAGTACTTC. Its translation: CASSLPGLAGRGGQYF.

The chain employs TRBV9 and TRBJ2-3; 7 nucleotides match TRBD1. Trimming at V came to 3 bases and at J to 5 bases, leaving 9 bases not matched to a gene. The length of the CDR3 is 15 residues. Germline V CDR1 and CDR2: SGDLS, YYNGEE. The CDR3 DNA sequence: TGTGCCAGCAGCGCTCCTACAGGGGTGGTAGATACGCAGTATTTT. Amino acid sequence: CASSAPTGVVDTQYF.

The CDR3 is CASSPRPGGGTDTQYF. CDR3 sequence (DNA): TGTGCCAGCAGCCCCCGCCCGGGAGGCGGCACAGATACGCAGTATTTT. This chain joins TRBV7-3 and TRBJ2-3; 7 nucleotides align to TRBD2. CDR3 length equals 16 residues. V gave up 5 bases and J gave up 1 base; unmatched junction bases: 9. Germline lookup yields CDR1 SGHTA and CDR2 FQGTGA.

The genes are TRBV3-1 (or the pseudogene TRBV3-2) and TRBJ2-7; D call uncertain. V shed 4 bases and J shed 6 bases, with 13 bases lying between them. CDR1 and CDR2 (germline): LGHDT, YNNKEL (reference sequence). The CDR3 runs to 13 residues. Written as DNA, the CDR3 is TGTGCCAGCAGCCCTGGCTCCCCCGTCGAGCAGTACTTC. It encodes CASSPGSPVEQYF.

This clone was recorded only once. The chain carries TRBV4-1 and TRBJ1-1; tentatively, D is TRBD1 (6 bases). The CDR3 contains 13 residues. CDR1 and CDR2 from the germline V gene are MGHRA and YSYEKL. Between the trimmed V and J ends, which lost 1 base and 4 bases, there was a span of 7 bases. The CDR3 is CASSQARGTEAFF. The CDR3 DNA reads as TGCGCCAGCAGCCAAGCCAGGGGCACTGAAGCTTTCTTT.

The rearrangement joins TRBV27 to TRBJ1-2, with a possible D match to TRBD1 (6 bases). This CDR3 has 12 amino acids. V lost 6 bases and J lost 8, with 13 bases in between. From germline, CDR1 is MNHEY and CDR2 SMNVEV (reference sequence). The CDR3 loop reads CASSHTGMGYTF. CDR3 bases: TGTGCCAGCAGCCATACAGGGATGGGCTACACCTTC.

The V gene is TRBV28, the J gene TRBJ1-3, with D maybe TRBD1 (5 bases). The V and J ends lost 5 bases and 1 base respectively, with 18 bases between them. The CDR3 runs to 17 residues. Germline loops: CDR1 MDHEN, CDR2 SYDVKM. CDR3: CASSPWRGSASGNTIYF. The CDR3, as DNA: TGTGCCAGCAGTCCCTGGAGGGGCTCCGCATCTGGAAACACCATATATTTT.

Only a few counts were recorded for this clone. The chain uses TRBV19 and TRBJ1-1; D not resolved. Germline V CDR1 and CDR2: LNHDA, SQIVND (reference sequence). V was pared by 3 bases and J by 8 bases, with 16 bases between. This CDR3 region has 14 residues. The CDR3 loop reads CASSISGGWAEAFF. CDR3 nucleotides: TGTGCCAGTAGTATTAGCGGCGGGTGGGCAGAAGCTTTCTTT.

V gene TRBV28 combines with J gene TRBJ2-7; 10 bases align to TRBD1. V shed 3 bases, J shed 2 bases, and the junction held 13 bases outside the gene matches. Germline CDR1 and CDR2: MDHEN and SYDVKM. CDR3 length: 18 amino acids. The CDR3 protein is CASSFGPGAGQGTYEQYF. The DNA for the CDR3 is TGTGCCAGCAGTTTCGGGCCGGGTGCGGGACAGGGGACCTACGAGCAGTACTTC.

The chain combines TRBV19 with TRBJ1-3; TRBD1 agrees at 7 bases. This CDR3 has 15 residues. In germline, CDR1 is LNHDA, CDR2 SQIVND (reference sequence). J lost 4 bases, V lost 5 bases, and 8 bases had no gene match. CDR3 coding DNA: TGTGCCAGTAGTGGGAGACAGGGCGGAGGAAACACCATATATTTT. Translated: CASSGRQGGGNTIYF.